This entry lists 23 T cell receptor beta chains sequenced from one sample in a study of OX40 agonist ivuxolimab in advanced cancers. TCRdb keeps only in-frame clones here, not all; method: immunoSEQ multiplex PCR. The sample carries some 87,000 clones, roughly 88% recorded once. Material: CD4+ or CD8+ T cells sorted from blood, obtained in a trial of the OX40 agonist ivuxolimab. The receptor source for this set is an adult with an advanced solid tumor such as melanoma, head and neck, liver or kidney cancer.

This sequence joins TRBV28 and TRBJ2-7; tentatively, D is TRBD1 (5 bases). The germline V gene has CDR1 MDHEN and CDR2 SYDVKM. The CDR3 has 13 residues. Trimming took 6 bases from V and 2 from J, leaving 11 bases between them. The CDR3 sequence is CASSIQEPYEQYF. The DNA of the CDR3 is TGTGCCAGCAGCATACAGGAGCCCTACGAGCAGTACTTC. Full variable domain (remainder filled in from reference TRBV28 and TRBJ2-7): DVKVTQSSRYLVKRTGEKVFLECVQDMDHENMFWYRQDPGLGLRLIYFSYDVKMKEKGDIPEGYSVSREKKERFSLILESASTNQTSMYLCASSIQEPYEQYFGPGTRLTVT.

To note about this clone: The junction differs from germline at one of its ends, possibly a read error. This chain uses TRBV19 with TRBJ1-2; 7 bases line up with TRBD1. The germline V gene encodes CDR1 LNHDA and CDR2 SQIVND (reference sequence). The CDR3 extends over 13 amino acids. CDR3 nucleotides: TGTGCCAGTAGTATAGAATCCGGAACAGGGGAGGCCTTC. Its protein product is CASSIESGTGEAF.

The chain uses TRBV4-2 and TRBJ1-1; D is unclear. V was cut by 4 bases and J by 1 base, with 10 bases left in between. This CDR3 region has 14 residues. Germline CDR1 and CDR2: LGHNA and YNFKEQ. In nucleotides, the CDR3 is TGTGCCAGCAGCCCAACTGGGCGGAACACTGAAGCTTTCTTT. It specifies CASSPTGRNTEAFF.

This chain uses TRBV5-4 with TRBJ2-6; D ambiguous. Trimming pared 0 bases from V and 2 bases from J, leaving 9 bases between. Germline-derived CDR1 and CDR2 are SGHNT and YYREEE (reference sequence). The CDR3 has 16 residues. The CDR3 DNA is TGTGCCAGCAGCTTGGTAGGCCCAGCTGGGGCCAACGTCCTGACTTTC. The encoded protein is CASSLVGPAGANVLTF. The complete variable domain, with remaining parts taken from reference TRBV5-4 and TRBJ2-6, reads ETGVTQSPTHLIKTRGQQVTLRCSSQSGHNTVSWYQQALGQGPQFIFQYYREEENGRGNFPPRFSGLQFPNYSSELNVNALELDDSALYLCASSLVGPAGANVLTFGAGSRLTVL.

The rearrangement uses TRBV7-2 and TRBJ1-6; D uncertain. The V end lost 6 bases, the J end lost 6 bases, and 9 bases lay between the germline ends. The CDR3 sequence is 13 residues long. Germline CDR1 and CDR2: SGHTA and FQGNSA. CDR3 loop: CASSRAANSPLHF. The CDR3 nucleotides read TGTGCCAGCAGTCGGGCAGCTAATTCACCCCTCCACTTT.

J is TRBJ2-3 and V is TRBV27, with TRBD1 matching over 10 bases. The length of the CDR3 is 16 residues. CDR1 is MNHEY, CDR2 SMNVEV, per germline (reference sequence). Losses at the gene ends were 3 bases for V and 4 bases for J; bases not matched to a gene: 7. The CDR3 DNA reads as TGTGCCAGCAGTTTCTGGACAGGGGGTGGTGCAGATACGCAGTATTTT. Amino acid sequence: CASSFWTGGGADTQYF.

Turning to this clone: Other DNA sequences in this specimen translate into the identical CDR3. The chain's CDR3 is CASSPDSNQPQHF. Here the CDR3 DNA reads TGTGCCAGCAGCCCCGATAGCAATCAGCCCCAGCATTTT. The chain recombines TRBV7-2 with TRBJ1-5, with D unresolved. From germline, CDR1 is SGHTA and CDR2 FQGNSA. Trimming took off 5 bases at V and 0 bases at J, with 5 bases between the two ends. The CDR3 is 13 amino acids.

In DNA, the CDR3 is TGTGCCAGCAGTCGGACAGGGAACACTGAAGCTTTCTTT. Amino acid sequence: CASSRTGNTEAFF. V usage is TRBV6-6 and J usage is TRBJ1-1; 7 nucleotides line up with TRBD1. The CDR3 has 13 residues. The V and J ends lost 5 bases and 1 base, in that order; junction bases with no gene match: 1. Germline lookup yields CDR1 MNHNY and CDR2 SVGAGI (reference sequence).

The chain has TRBV29-1 and TRBJ1-1; TRBD1 is a possible D gene (6 bases). Between the trimmed V and J ends, which lost 3 bases and 1 base, there was a span of 15 bases. Germline V gene lookup returns CDR1 SQVTM and CDR2 ANQGSEA. CDR3 size: 15 residues. Here the CDR3 DNA reads TGCAGCGTTGACAGGGGCAGTACGACGAACACTGAAGCTTTCTTT. Protein sequence: CSVDRGSTTNTEAFF. The full variable domain, completed using reference TRBV29-1 and TRBJ1-1, is SAVISQKPSRDICQRGTSLTIQCQVDSQVTMMFWYRQQPGQSLTLIATANQGSEATYESGFVIDKFPISRPNLTFSTLTVSNMSPEDSSIYLCSVDRGSTTNTEAFFGQGTRLTVV.

This chain uses TRBV4-1 with TRBJ1-6; TRBD1 might be the D (5 bases). Deletions cut 4 bases from V and 10 bases from J, with 14 bases between. This CDR3 comprises 14 residues. Germline V gene sequence: CDR1 MGHRA, CDR2 YSYEKL. CDR3 sequence reads: CASSLSRGSSPLHF. The CDR3 bases are TGCGCCAGCAGCCTCTCGAGGGGTTCGTCACCCCTCCACTTT.

CDR3 in DNA: TGTGCCAGCAGCCGGGACAGGGGCTACGAGCAGTACTTC. It encodes CASSRDRGYEQYF. The chain combines TRBV11-2 with TRBJ2-7; 10 positions match TRBD1. The V and J ends lost 5 bases and 3 bases, in that order; junction bases with no gene match: 1. This CDR3 region has 13 residues. From germline, CDR1 is SGHAT and CDR2 FQNNGV.

This clone appeared a single time. The V and J genes are TRBV6-5 and TRBJ2-1; possible D gene TRBD2, 6 bases. Trimming removed 0 bases from V and 15 bases from J, with 9 bases in between. Germline V gene sequence: CDR1 MNHEY, CDR2 SVGAGI. There are 11 residues in the CDR3. The CDR3 reads CASSYSREVFF. CDR3 sequence (DNA): TGTGCCAGCAGTTACTCGAGGGAGGTGTTCTTC.

This chain links TRBV7-2 with TRBJ1-6; no clear D. Germline V gives CDR1 SGHTA, CDR2 FQGNSA. V shed 0 bases and J shed 6 bases, with 12 bases lying between them. The CDR3 runs 16 residues. CDR3 sequence reads: CASSLAPPGINSPLHF. DNA of the CDR3: TGTGCCAGCAGCTTAGCGCCCCCGGGGATTAATTCACCCCTCCACTTT.

This chain links TRBV20-1 with TRBJ2-5, with D uncertain. Between the trimmed V and J ends, which lost 5 bases and 0 bases, there was a span of 4 bases. CDR1 and CDR2 (germline): DFQATT, SNEGSKA (reference sequence). The CDR3 runs 11 residues. The CDR3 DNA sequence: TGCAGTGCTTTGAACCAAGAGACCCAGTACTTC. Protein: CSALNQETQYF.

This clone was detected only a few times. Other DNA sequences in this sample translate to the same CDR3. CDR3 residues: CASSEFQPQHF. In DNA form, the CDR3 reads TGTGCCAGCAGTGAGTTTCAGCCCCAGCATTTT. The chain joins TRBV6-1 to TRBJ1-5; D gene uncertain. The length of the CDR3 is 11 residues. V lost 3 bases, J lost 6 bases, and 3 bases lay in between. Germline CDR1 MNHNS, CDR2 SASEGT.

V and J are TRBV23-1 and TRBJ2-7, with D possibly being TRBD2 (6 bases). TRBV23-1 is classed as an ORF, of uncertain function. The V end was cut by 0 bases, the J end by 2 bases, with 14 bases between. The CDR3 is 16 residues long. The CDR3 DNA is TGCGCCAGCAGTCAATCGAGCAGGGAGGCCACCTACGAGCAGTACTTC. Translation: CASSQSSREATYEQYF.

V is TRBV18 and J is TRBJ2-7, with 7 positions matching TRBD1. Trimming removed 6 bases from V and 5 bases from J; junction bases left unmatched: 10. From germline, CDR1 is KGHSH and CDR2 LQKENI. The CDR3 contains 14 residues. The CDR3 sequence is CASSLYPGGDEQYF. For the CDR3, the DNA is TGTGCCAGCTCGCTCTATCCAGGGGGAGACGAGCAGTACTTC.

The chain recombines TRBV18 with TRBJ1-5; tentatively, D is TRBD1 (6 bases). Trimming shortened V by 2 bases and J by 2 bases, and 10 bases separated the two germline ends. This CDR3 region has 15 residues. The germline V gene has CDR1 KGHSH and CDR2 LQKENI. The CDR3 nucleotides read TGTGCCAGCTCACCATGGGGGGCCCGCAATCAGCCCCAGCATTTT. Translation gives CASSPWGARNQPQHF.

This clone was counted a single time. The V and J genes are TRBV7-8 and TRBJ2-1; 8 nucleotides agree with TRBD2. This CDR3 contains 15 residues. In germline, CDR1 is SGHVS, CDR2 FQNEAQ. J gave up 8 bases and V 0 bases, and 6 bases lay outside the gene matches. Here the CDR3 DNA reads TGTGCCAGCAGCTTAGCTGGCGGGAGGTTGCATGAGCAGTTCTTC. As protein: CASSLAGGRLHEQFF.

This clone turned up a few times. The rearrangement uses TRBV1 and TRBJ1-2; the DNA was not used to check the table's D call, TRBD1. TRBV1 is labeled a pseudogene. The CDR3 is made up of 13 amino acids. The CDR3 spells CTSSGRDRGNYTF. The CDR3 DNA reads as TGCACCAGCAGCGGCCGGGACAGGGGGAACTACACCTTC.

The genes are TRBV9 and TRBJ1-6; D is possibly TRBD1 (5 bases). CDR3 length equals 17 residues. V lost 6 bases and J 6 bases, leaving 22 bases between the germline ends. Germline CDR1 is SGDLS and CDR2 is YYNGEE. The CDR3 is CASIGHPPPFFNSPLHF. CDR3 bases: TGTGCCAGCATAGGACATCCCCCCCCGTTCTTTAATTCACCCCTCCACTTT.

This chain links TRBV5-1 with TRBJ2-6; D gene ambiguous. The CDR3 length is 14 residues. The V gene lost 5 bases and the J gene lost 0 bases, with 6 bases spanning the gap. The germline CDR1 and CDR2 sequences are SGHRS and YFSETQ. This chain's CDR3 is CASRASSGANVLTF. The CDR3, as DNA: TGCGCCAGCAGGGCCAGCTCTGGGGCCAACGTCCTGACTTTC.

The chain couples TRBV6-6 to TRBJ1-6; D gene uncertain. Germline CDR1 reads MNHNY; CDR2 reads SVGAGI (reference sequence). This CDR3 contains 16 residues. Trimming cost V 0 bases and J 9 bases, with 15 bases left between them. This chain's CDR3 is CASSYSFRPGGSPLHF. Written as DNA, the CDR3 is TGTGCCAGCAGTTACTCGTTCAGGCCCGGCGGTTCACCCCTCCACTTT.